Sequencing of this T cell receptor (beta chain) was carried out in a study of CD8 T cells in Susac syndrome. Findings and limits, study-wide: The study's TCR sequencing and HLA analysis drew on a certain number of individuals. That number was acknowledged as relatively small.

Concerning this clonotype itself: Its antigen is not known.

Looked up from germline, CDR1 is LNHDA and CDR2 is SQIVND (reference sequence). V gave up 2 bases and J gave up 0 bases; unmatched junction bases: 6. The CDR3 contains 17 residues. The study sequenced TCR beta in blood CD8+ and CD4+ T cells. The multiple sclerosis controls were treatment-naive patients affected by stable or active relapsing-remitting disease. Random hexamers served to reverse transcribe roughly 0.45 to 1 ug RNA. The CDR3 of TCR beta was amplified by immunoSEQ multiplex PCR across 54 Vbeta and 13 Jbeta. Using its own MiXCR run on the immunoSEQ multiplex PCR reads, TCRdb lists one record per CDR3 protein. The sample consists of some 140,000 distinct CDR3 sequences, around nine tenths of them appearing once.

The sequence was collected from a human donor with multiple sclerosis. Sequenced: CD8+ T cells from PBMCs. The V and J genes are TRBV19 and TRBJ1-1; 10 bases align to TRBD1. CDR3: CASSIRWDRGMNTEAFF. The CDR3 DNA reads as TGTGCCAGTAGTATACGCTGGGACAGGGGAATGAACACTGAAGCTTTCTTT.